These T cell receptor beta chains were read from a single sample in a study of PD-1 blockade in classical Hodgkin lymphoma. The data were produced by immunoSEQ multiplex PCR, yet TCRdb's version contains in-frame clones alone and is incomplete. The sample has over 60,000 clones; over 90% are singletons. Sequenced material: peripheral blood mononuclear cells (PBMCs). The receptors shown here come from a human donor with classical Hodgkin lymphoma. The CDR3 runs from the conserved cysteine through the conserved F or W. The order of the fields is V gene, D gene, J gene, clone size, CDR3 protein, CDR3 DNA. D genes are given only for firm matches. Clone size is stated in some rows and not others, as once, few, many or a class when expanded.

TRBV10-3,NA,TRBJ2-7,NA,CAIGALSSYEQYF,TGTGCCATCGGCGCGCTGAGCTCCTACGAGCAGTACTTC
TRBV28,TRBD1,TRBJ1-4,NA,CASGTGGEKLFF,TGTGCCTCCGGGACAGGGGGAGAAAAACTGTTTTTT
TRBV28,NA,TRBJ1-5,NA,CASSLLGQPQHF,TGTGCCAGCAGTTTATTAGGTCAGCCCCAGCATTTT
TRBV7-2,NA,TRBJ1-1,once,CASSRARNGYTEAFF,TGTGCCAGCAGTCGAGCGCGGAATGGGTACACTGAAGCTTTCTTT
TRBV7-9,NA,TRBJ1-1,NA,CASSLSAMNTEAFF,TGTGCCAGCAGCTTAAGCGCGATGAACACTGAAGCTTTCTTT
TRBV5-1,NA,TRBJ2-5,NA,CASSLMETQYF,TGCGCCAGCAGCTTGATGGAGACCCAGTACTTC
TRBV7-7,TRBD1,TRBJ2-1,NA,CASSWRAGQGDPREQFF,TGTGCCAGCAGCTGGAGAGCGGGACAGGGTGACCCGCGGGAGCAGTTCTTC
TRBV11-3,NA,TRBJ2-2,once,CASSRTAGELFF,TGTGCCAGCAGCCGTACAGCCGGGGAGCTGTTTTTT
TRBV19,NA,TRBJ1-5,NA,CASSIDGRGYQPQHF,TGTGCCAGTAGTATAGATGGTAGAGGTTATCAGCCCCAGCATTTT
TRBV6-6,TRBD2,TRBJ2-7,NA,CASSYSASGSYEQYF,TGTGCCAGCAGTTACTCGGCTAGCGGCTCCTACGAGCAGTACTTC
TRBV25-1,NA,TRBJ1-2,NA,CASSEPANYGYTF,TGTGCCAGCAGTGAGCCAGCCAACTATGGCTACACCTTC
TRBV7-9,TRBD2,TRBJ2-3,NA,CASSSQRGGTDTQYF,TGTGCCAGCAGCTCCCAGCGGGGGGGGACAGATACGCAGTATTTT
TRBV15,NA,TRBJ1-1,NA,CATSRDLNTEAFF,TGTGCCACCAGCAGAGACCTGAACACTGAAGCTTTCTTT
TRBV29-1,NA,TRBJ2-4,once,CSVVAPRSSDSKQYF,TGCAGCGTTGTGGCCCCTAGATCTAGCGATTCAAAACAGTACTTC
TRBV18,NA,TRBJ1-1,NA,CASSPVVGEAFF,TGTGCCAGCTCACCGGTAGTAGGTGAAGCTTTCTTT
TRBV6-1,TRBD1,TRBJ2-6,NA,CASRTGDGANVLTF,TGTGCCAGCAGGACAGGGGATGGGGCCAACGTCCTGACTTTC
TRBV14,TRBD1,TRBJ1-6,NA,CASSQAQGASPLHF,TGTGCCAGCAGCCAAGCGCAGGGGGCTTCACCCCTCCACTTT
TRBV7-2,NA,TRBJ2-3,once,CASSVHRGTDTQYF,TGTGCCAGCAGCGTCCACCGGGGCACAGATACGCAGTATTTT
TRBV6-1,NA,TRBJ1-2,once,CASSVGDNYGYTF,TGTGCCAGCAGTGTTGGGGATAACTATGGCTACACCTTC
TRBV11-2,NA,TRBJ1-2,NA,CASSPGYGVNYGYTF,TGTGCCAGCAGCCCCGGGTACGGGGTAAACTATGGCTACACCTTC
TRBV7-9,NA,TRBJ1-1,once,CASSLDENTEAFF,TGTGCCAGCAGCTTAGATGAGAACACTGAAGCTTTCTTT
TRBV4-1,NA,TRBJ2-3,NA,CASSQGGAADTQYF,TGCGCCAGCAGCCAAGGGGGGGCAGCAGATACGCAGTATTTT
TRBV28,NA,TRBJ2-2,NA,CASISDYSNTGELFF,TGTGCCAGCATTTCGGACTATTCGAACACCGGGGAGCTGTTTTTT
TRBV4-2,NA,TRBJ1-4,NA,CASSPWAGGTTNEKLFF,TGTGCCAGCAGCCCCTGGGCCGGTGGAACAACTAATGAAAAACTGTTTTTT
TRBV19,NA,TRBJ2-2,NA,CASSIVGTLGAGELFF,TGTGCCAGTAGTATAGTAGGGACCCTGGGCGCCGGGGAGCTGTTTTTT
TRBV9,NA,TRBJ1-3,once,CASSVGRAGNTIYF,TGTGCCAGCAGCGTAGGCAGGGCTGGAAACACCATATATTTT
TRBV19,NA,TRBJ2-1,NA,CASSIWTEQFF,TGTGCCAGTAGTATTTGGACAGAGCAGTTCTTC
TRBV19,NA,TRBJ1-5,NA,CASSIVLGSNQPQHF,TGTGCCAGTAGTATTGTACTGGGAAGCAATCAGCCCCAGCATTTT
TRBV7-2,TRBD1,TRBJ1-4,once,CASSSLAGGNNEKLFF,TGTGCCAGCAGCTCGTTGGCAGGGGGAAATAATGAAAAACTGTTTTTT
TRBV7-8,NA,TRBJ2-2,NA,CASLLVGAASPGELFF,TGTGCCAGCCTCCTCGTAGGGGCAGCCTCCCCCGGGGAGCTGTTTTTT
TRBV7-9,TRBD1,TRBJ1-6,once,CASSTSDRGYSPLHF,TGTGCCAGCAGCACCTCGGACAGGGGGTATTCACCCCTCCACTTT
TRBV10-3,TRBD2,TRBJ2-3,NA,CATSTSGRTDTQYF,TGTGCCACCTCGACTAGCGGGAGAACAGATACGCAGTATTTT
TRBV10-1,TRBD2,TRBJ2-3,NA,CASSEREGRDTQYF,TGCGCCAGCAGTGAGCGGGAGGGCCGTGATACGCAGTATTTT
TRBV6-5,NA,TRBJ1-1,NA,CASSSELPLTEAFF,TGTGCCAGCAGTTCCGAACTCCCCCTCACTGAAGCTTTCTTT
TRBV7-2,NA,TRBJ2-3,NA,CASSFLRLGGAGDTQYF,TGTGCCAGCAGCTTCCTGCGACTAGGGGGGGCAGGGGATACGCAGTATTTT
TRBV7-2,NA,TRBJ1-3,once,CASSLVMGEGNGNTIYF,TGTGCCAGCAGCTTAGTAATGGGAGAGGGGAATGGAAACACCATATATTTT
TRBV5-6,TRBD1,TRBJ2-6,few,CASSPVQGAGLGGANVLTF,TGTGCCAGCAGCCCCGTACAGGGGGCGGGTTTGGGAGGGGCCAACGTCCTGACTTTC
TRBV4-1,TRBD2,TRBJ2-7,once,CASSHPGGTYEQYF,TGCGCCAGCAGCCACCCGGGGGGAACCTACGAGCAGTACTTC
TRBV7-8,NA,TRBJ1-2,NA,CASSLAWGNYGYTF,TGTGCCAGCAGCTTAGCGTGGGGGAACTATGGCTACACCTTC
TRBV19,NA,TRBJ2-7,few,CASSSPGRAHEQYF,TGTGCCAGTAGTTCGCCGGGACGGGCCCACGAGCAGTACTTC
TRBV19,NA,TRBJ1-1,once,CASSLRGGWTEAFF,TGTGCCAGTAGCCTGAGAGGGGGGTGGACTGAAGCTTTCTTT
TRBV27,NA,TRBJ2-5,NA,CASSFRKRYLRRASQETQYF,TGTGCCAGCAGTTTCCGTAAGCGGTACCTGAGAAGGGCTTCCCAAGAGACCCAGTACTTC
TRBV15,NA,TRBJ1-5,NA,CATSGAGGRNQPQHF,TGTGCCACCAGCGGGGCGGGGGGTAGGAATCAGCCCCAGCATTTT
TRBV9,NA,TRBJ2-5,NA,CASSPGPQETQYF,TGTGCCAGCAGCCCCGGGCCTCAAGAGACCCAGTACTTC
TRBV6-6,NA,TRBJ1-2,NA,CASSYRRLRDYGYTF,TGTGCCAGCAGTTACAGACGTCTTAGGGACTATGGCTACACCTTC